A selection of T cell receptor beta chains follows, all from one sample in a study of T cells after yellow fever vaccination. Each CDR3 protein gets one entry after TCRdb re-called the 5' RACE reads with MiXCR. The sample consists of about 400,000 distinct CDR3 sequences, approximately 10% of them appearing once. The sample was PBMCs, taken on the day of the first yellow fever vaccination. The receptors originated from a man between 18 and 29 years old who received the YFV17D yellow fever vaccine. Both conserved end residues are part of each CDR3. The D gene is left open where the match is weak. The size field is filled for only some rows; it gives once, few, many or a size class.

J gene,V gene,clone size,D gene,CDR3 protein,CDR3 DNA
TRBJ2-1,TRBV5-1,few,TRBD2,CASSLKPAGGYNEQFF,TGCGCCAGCAGCTTGAAACCCGCGGGGGGCTACAATGAGCAGTTCTTC
TRBJ2-5,TRBV20-1,.,.,CSALNSGQETQYF,TGCAGTGCTTTAAATAGCGGTCAAGAGACCCAGTACTTC
TRBJ2-7,TRBV7-9,.,.,CASSLPGQTEQYF,TGTGCCAGCAGCTTACCAGGACAGACAGAGCAGTACTTC
TRBJ1-2,TRBV19,few,.,CASTPLQGGFYGYTF,TGTGCCAGTACCCCCTTACAGGGTGGCTTCTATGGCTACACCTTC
TRBJ2-3,TRBV5-1,few,.,CASSLGIRDTDTQYF,TGCGCCAGCAGCTTGGGGATTAGGGACACAGATACGCAGTATTTT
TRBJ2-5,TRBV11-2,.,TRBD2,CASSLAGGPLETQYF,TGTGCCAGCAGTCTAGCGGGGGGGCCCTTAGAGACCCAGTACTTC
TRBJ2-2,TRBV25-1,few,.,CASRPVGAAAGELFF,TGTGCCTCCCGTCCCGTGGGGGCGGCGGCCGGGGAGCTGTTTTTT
TRBJ2-1,TRBV20-1,few,.,CSARDRRLGGYNEQFF,TGCAGTGCTAGAGATAGGAGACTTGGCGGCTACAATGAGCAGTTCTTC
TRBJ1-1,TRBV7-9,.,TRBD1,CASSFPSGQGRTEAFF,TGTGCCAGCAGCTTCCCATCCGGACAGGGGAGAACTGAAGCTTTCTTT
TRBJ1-6,TRBV5-5,.,.,CASTLTAGNSPLHF,TGTGCCAGCACCCTGACAGCGGGTAATTCACCCCTCCACTTT
TRBJ1-1,TRBV7-2,few,TRBD1,CASSLRGLGEAFF,TGTGCCAGCAGCTTAAGGGGGCTGGGTGAAGCTTTCTTT
TRBJ2-3,TRBV5-1,few,TRBD1,CASSPGQGLYTDTQYF,TGCGCCAGCAGCCCGGGACAGGGTCTATACACAGATACGCAGTATTTT
TRBJ2-7,TRBV4-2,few,TRBD1,CASSHETGPSYEQYF,TGTGCCAGCAGCCATGAGACAGGGCCGTCCTACGAGCAGTACTTC
TRBJ1-3,TRBV20-1,.,.,CSARVRGTSGNTIYF,TGCAGTGCTAGAGTCAGGGGAACCTCCGGAAACACCATATATTTT
TRBJ1-2,TRBV19,.,.,CASTDGRGTYGYTF,TGTGCCAGTACCGATGGCAGGGGAACCTATGGCTACACCTTC
TRBJ1-1,TRBV7-2,few,TRBD1,CASSSDRGRNTEAFF,TGTGCCAGCAGCTCCGACAGGGGTAGGAACACTGAAGCTTTCTTT
TRBJ2-3,TRBV4-2,.,.,CASSQDPGDGTDTQYF,TGTGCCAGCAGCCAAGATCCAGGGGACGGGACCGATACGCAGTATTTT
TRBJ2-2,TRBV5-5,.,TRBD2,CASSLGSTSGGNTGELFF,TGTGCCAGCAGCTTGGGTTCAACTAGCGGGGGGAACACCGGGGAGCTGTTTTTT
TRBJ2-5,TRBV27,.,TRBD2,CASSLLGLALQETQYF,TGTGCCAGCAGTTTACTGGGACTAGCGCTGCAGGAGACCCAGTACTTC
TRBJ2-1,TRBV7-9,few,TRBD2,CASSPPEGLAKNEQFF,TGTGCCAGCAGCCCCCCCGAGGGACTAGCAAAGAATGAGCAGTTCTTC
TRBJ1-3,TRBV4-3,few,.,CASSQDSFRTGVNTIYF,TGCGCCAGCAGCCAAGATTCCTTTCGAACGGGGGTAAACACCATATATTTT
TRBJ2-7,TRBV5-5,few,TRBD1,CASSLEGDRDYEQYF,TGTGCCAGCAGCTTGGAAGGGGACAGGGACTACGAGCAGTACTTC
TRBJ2-7,TRBV7-2,.,.,CASSLYGQIYSYEQYF,TGTGCCAGCAGCTTATACGGCCAGATTTACTCCTACGAGCAGTACTTC
TRBJ1-6,TRBV3-1,few,.,CASSPWTENSPLHF,TGTGCCAGCAGCCCCTGGACAGAGAATTCACCCCTCCACTTT
TRBJ2-5,TRBV4-3,.,.,CASSQDTSLAETQYF,TGCGCCAGCAGCCAAGATACTAGCCTAGCAGAGACCCAGTACTTC
TRBJ1-2,TRBV6-1,.,TRBD1,CASSRINAGTANYGYTF,TGTGCCAGCAGTCGTATCAATGCCGGGACAGCTAACTATGGCTACACCTTC
TRBJ2-2,TRBV24-1,.,.,CATSGVRDTTGELFF,TGTGCCACCAGTGGTGTCCGGGACACAACCGGGGAGCTGTTTTTT
TRBJ2-4,TRBV7-2,few,TRBD2,CASSSGGAAKNIQYF,TGTGCCAGCAGCTCGGGGGGGGCAGCCAAAAACATTCAGTACTTC
TRBJ2-5,TRBV7-2,few,.,CASIPAGALQETQYF,TGTGCCAGCATCCCTGCCGGGGCGCTCCAAGAGACCCAGTACTTC